The rows below give T cell receptor beta chains drawn from one sample of a study of T-cell memory formation after mild COVID-19. TCRdb processed the 5' RACE reads anew with MiXCR; each CDR3 protein has one entry. The table shows hundreds of thousands of distinct CDR3 sequences, with roughly a quarter occurring only once. Material for sequencing was PBMCs or a T cell subset sorted from them (not recorded which). These receptors came from an adult woman who had mild COVID-19 (a few samples of this study predate the infection). Cell type and time point are not known. Both conserved end residues are part of each CDR3. A D gene is named only where the DNA matches it firmly. Rows may omit the clone size; those that give it use once, few, many or a size class.

V	size	J	D	DNA	CDR3
TRBV6-6	few	TRBJ2-1	TRBD1	TGTGCCAGCAGTGACTCCGGGACAGGGGCCTACAATGAGCAGTTCTTC	CASSDSGTGAYNEQFF
TRBV5-5	.	TRBJ2-2	.	TGTGCCAGCAGCCCGGAACTAGCAGCGAACACCGGGGAGCTGTTTTTT	CASSPELAANTGELFF
TRBV7-9	.	TRBJ2-1	.	TGTGCCAGCAGCTTAACTCCCCCTCAACAAGGTGGGAGCAATGAGCAGTTCTTC	CASSLTPPQQGGSNEQFF
TRBV18	many	TRBJ2-7	TRBD1	TGTGCCAGCTCACGGGACAGCGGATACGAGCAGTACTTC	CASSRDSGYEQYF
TRBV20-1	.	TRBJ2-3	TRBD2	TGCAGTGCTGCTAGCGGACCCTCGGGAGATACGCAGTATTTT	CSAASGPSGDTQYF
TRBV3-1	few	TRBJ2-2	.	TGTGCCAGCAGCCAAGAGGGCCTAACCACCGGGGAGCTGTTTTTT	CASSQEGLTTGELFF
TRBV5-1	.	TRBJ2-5	TRBD2	TGCGCCAGCAGCTTGGGGGTGACTAGCGGGAGCCAAGAGACCCAGTACTTC	CASSLGVTSGSQETQYF
TRBV7-2	few	TRBJ2-7	.	TGTGCCAGCAGCCAGCGATGGGGCTCGTTGTTTGAGCAGTACTTC	CASSQRWGSLFEQYF
TRBV29-1	.	TRBJ1-1	TRBD1	TGCAGCGTTGAAACAGGGGGCACTGAAGCTTTCTTT	CSVETGGTEAFF
TRBV20-1	.	TRBJ1-2	.	TGCAGTGCCGGGACCGAGTTTAACTATGGCTACACCTTC	CSAGTEFNYGYTF
TRBV29-1	few	TRBJ2-7	TRBD1	TGCAGCGTTCGAGGGGCAGACAGGGCTCGCGATGAAAGCTACGAGCAGTACTTC	CSVRGADRARDESYEQYF
TRBV4-2	few	TRBJ2-3	.	TGTGCCAGCAGCCAAGATGGTGGTACGCAGTATTTT	CASSQDGGTQYF
TRBV19	.	TRBJ2-1	TRBD2	TGTGCCACCGGACTAGCTCTTGGTGAGCAGTTCTTC	CATGLALGEQFF
TRBV24-1	.	TRBJ2-1	.	TGTGCCACCAGTGATTCCGGGACCGCTATCTACAATGAGCAGTTCTTC	CATSDSGTAIYNEQFF
TRBV5-1	.	TRBJ1-1	TRBD1	TGCGCCAGCAGCATGGGACAGGGGAATCGTCCGAACACTGAAGCTTTCTTT	CASSMGQGNRPNTEAFF
TRBV5-1	.	TRBJ2-7	TRBD2	TGCGCCAGCAGCTCACCGGGACTAGCGGGAGGGCTCCACGAGCAGTACTTC	CASSSPGLAGGLHEQYF
TRBV5-1	few	TRBJ2-2	TRBD1	TGCGCCAGCACCGGTGGAGGAGACAGGGGAGCCACCGGGGAGCTGTTTTTT	CASTGGGDRGATGELFF
TRBV3-1	.	TRBJ2-3	TRBD2	TGTGCCAGCAGCGGAGATGGGACTACCAGCACAGATACGCAGTATTTT	CASSGDGTTSTDTQYF
TRBV20-1	.	TRBJ1-2	.	TGCAGTGCGAACTATGGCTACACCTTC	CSANYGYTF
TRBV2	few	TRBJ2-1	TRBD1	TGTGCCAGTACTCCCCGTAAAGGGGGCTGGAATGAGCAGTTCTTC	CASTPRKGGWNEQFF
TRBV5-5	few	TRBJ2-7	TRBD1	TGTGCCAGCAAGCCAGGACAGGGGGCGAGGTACGAGCAGTACTTC	CASKPGQGARYEQYF
TRBV2	few	TRBJ1-3	TRBD1	TGTGCCAGCGACAGGGGTTACTCTGGAAACACCATATATTTT	CASDRGYSGNTIYF
TRBV5-1	few	TRBJ2-1	.	TGCGCCAGCAGCTTGGGACTAGTTCTCGATGAGCAGTTCTTC	CASSLGLVLDEQFF
TRBV5-1	.	TRBJ1-1	TRBD1	TGCGCCAGCAGCTACAATACAGGGGGGAACACTGAAGCTTTCTTT	CASSYNTGGNTEAFF
TRBV27	few	TRBJ2-7	.	TGTGCCAGCAGTTTGGCCATTGACTACGAGCAGTACTTC	CASSLAIDYEQYF
TRBV6-5	.	TRBJ1-1	TRBD1	TGTGCCAGCAGTTACTCGCCCAGGGGGCACACTGAAGCTTTCTTT	CASSYSPRGHTEAFF